One sample yielded the 19 T cell receptor beta chains listed below, sequenced in a study of identical twins. Via MiXCR, TCRdb re-called the 5' RACE reads, giving one row per CDR3 protein. Of around 550,000 distinct CDR3 sequences listed, approximately 14% are singletons. The data also belong to a second study, concerning yellow fever vaccine responses in identical twins.

The sample consisted of CD4+ T cells sorted from blood. The source of these receptors is a woman aged 18-29 years in good health.

The rearrangement links TRBV20-1 to TRBJ2-7; 10 positions match TRBD1. The V and J ends lost 3 bases and 5 bases, in that order; junction bases with no gene match: 7. The CDR3 runs to 14 residues. The V gene's germline CDR1 is DFQATT and CDR2 SNEGSKA (reference sequence). In DNA form, the CDR3 reads TGCAGTGCTAGCAGGACAGGGGGTTCGGACGAGCAGTACTTC. Translating it yields CSASRTGGSDEQYF.

The V gene is TRBV6-5, the J gene TRBJ2-5; TRBD2 matches 8 bases. Trimming removed 3 bases from V and 5 bases from J; junction bases left unmatched: 5. Germline CDR1 MNHEY, CDR2 SVGAGI. The CDR3 is 14 amino acids. The CDR3 DNA reads as TGTGCCAGCAGTTATGCGGGGGGTAGGGAGACCCAGTACTTC. It encodes CASSYAGGRETQYF.

The J gene is TRBJ1-2, the V gene TRBV15, with a weak D call TRBD1 (5 bases). The CDR3 is made up of 16 amino acids. Germline assignment: CDR1 LNHNV and CDR2 YYDKDF (reference sequence). The ends were cut back, 0 bases at V and 3 bases at J, with 14 bases in the middle. CDR3 amino acids: CATSRDLVGGDYGYTF. The CDR3 coding sequence is TGTGCCACCAGCAGAGATCTGGTTGGGGGGGACTATGGCTACACCTTC.

This clonotype appeared many times. The chain is built from TRBV5-6 and TRBJ1-1; D gene uncertain. The V gene lost 1 base and the J gene lost 6 bases, with 10 bases spanning the gap. The CDR3 is 13 amino acids. The V gene's germline CDR1 is SGHDT and CDR2 YYEEEE. The CDR3 bases are TGTGCCAGCAGCTTGTCTCCAGGCTCTGAAGCTTTCTTT. It is translated as CASSLSPGSEAFF.

This clonotype has more than one count but fewer than ten. The chain recombines TRBV7-6 with TRBJ2-5; D may match TRBD1 or TRBD2 (5 bases each). CDR3 size: 14 residues. Germline CDR1 is SGHVS and CDR2 is FNYEAQ. The germline V and J ends were trimmed by 5 bases and 5 bases, with 15 bases remaining between them. DNA for the CDR3: TGTGCCAGCAGCCCTCGTCCCTGGGGGGAGACCCAGTACTTC. It yields the protein CASSPRPWGETQYF.

This clonotype has only a few counts. This chain connects TRBV7-8 to TRBJ2-7; D unresolved. The ends were cut back, 1 base at V and 4 bases at J, with 8 bases in the middle. This CDR3 has 13 amino acids. CDR1 is SGHVS and CDR2 is FQNEAQ in the germline V gene. The CDR3 nucleotides read TGTGCCAGCAGCTTAGACCCCAAGTACGAGCAGTACGTC. It yields the protein CASSLDPKYEQYV.

This chain links TRBV5-1 with TRBJ2-2; the D gene is possibly TRBD1 (6 bases). In germline, CDR1 is SGHRS, CDR2 YFSETQ. This CDR3 has 14 residues. The V end was cut by 9 bases, the J end by 4 bases, with 16 bases between. The CDR3 DNA reads as TGCGCCACCCAGGGGCAGATCTCCACCGGGGAGCTGTTTTTT. This encodes CATQGQISTGELFF.

The V and J genes are TRBV20-1 and TRBJ2-1; D may be TRBD2 (5 bases). V was trimmed by 3 bases and J by 8 bases, leaving 17 bases between them. The CDR3 has 14 amino acids. Germline loops: CDR1 DFQATT, CDR2 SNEGSKA (reference sequence). CDR3 in DNA: TGCAGTGCTAGTACTAGTTTGGCGGGCTATGAGCAGTTCTTC. Translating it yields CSASTSLAGYEQFF.

The gene calls are TRBV5-1 and TRBJ2-1; 13 positions agree with TRBD2. V gave up 7 bases and J gave up 0 bases; unmatched junction bases: 10. Per the germline V gene, CDR1 is SGHRS and CDR2 is YFSETQ. The CDR3 spans 18 residues. The CDR3 DNA reads TGCGCCAGCTCACATCGGACTAGCGGGAGAGTCTCCTACAATGAGCAGTTCTTC. Protein: CASSHRTSGRVSYNEQFF.

This clonotype was observed a handful of times. The V and J genes are TRBV7-8 and TRBJ2-7, with 9 bases matching TRBD2. The CDR3 totals 15 residues. After removal of 6 bases from V and 0 bases from J, the junction contained 6 bases not matched to a gene. The germline CDR1 and CDR2 sequences are SGHVS and FQNEAQ. The CDR3: CASRRRSGSSYEQYF. The DNA for the CDR3 is TGTGCCAGCAGACGACGTAGCGGGAGCTCCTACGAGCAGTACTTC.

This clonotype occurred many times. The chain uses TRBV12-3 or TRBV12-4 and TRBJ1-2, with D perhaps matching TRBD1 (6 bases). The CDR3 runs 14 residues. Trimming took 9 bases from V and 6 from J, leaving 20 bases between them. CDR3: CASQIAGAQNGYTF. DNA of the CDR3: TGTGCCAGTCAAATTGCGGGGGCCCAAAATGGCTACACCTTC.

This clonotype showed up just a few times. The chain couples TRBV5-1 to TRBJ1-4, with 7 positions matching TRBD1. Germline lookup yields CDR1 SGHRS and CDR2 YFSETQ. This CDR3 region has 15 residues. With V trimmed by 3 bases and J by 4 bases, 6 bases remained unmatched. Written as DNA, the CDR3 is TGCGCCAGCAGCTGGGGGACAGAATTTAATGAAAAACTGTTTTTT. Translating it yields CASSWGTEFNEKLFF.

This clonotype came up a few times. V gene TRBV10-3 combines with J gene TRBJ2-3; D may be TRBD2 (6 bases). CDR3 length equals 14 residues. Germline CDR1 and CDR2: ENHRY and SYGVKD. V dropped 2 bases and J dropped 7 bases, with 13 bases sitting between them. The CDR3: CAISESRDLYTQYF. The CDR3 DNA sequence: TGTGCCATCAGTGAGAGTCGGGACTTATATACGCAGTATTTT.

The chain couples TRBV20-1 to TRBJ2-5; possibly TRBD1 or TRBD2 for D (5 bases each). The germline CDR1 and CDR2 sequences are DFQATT and SNEGSKA (reference sequence). V was clipped by 2 bases and J by 5 bases, with 21 bases between them. CDR3 size: 16 residues. CDR3 DNA: TGCAGTGCTAGAATTCAGGGACCTAAAGATAGGGAGACCCAGTACTTC. It specifies CSARIQGPKDRETQYF.

The table lists this clonotype with a few counts. The chain is built from TRBV2 and TRBJ2-1; 7 nucleotides line up with TRBD2. Germline values: CDR1 SNHLY, CDR2 FYNNEI. V dropped 5 bases and J dropped 10; count of bases not matched to a gene: 5. This CDR3 contains 12 residues. Here the CDR3 reads CASSIGTTEQFF. CDR3 sequence (DNA): TGTGCCAGCAGTATCGGGACTACCGAGCAGTTCTTC.

In its sample, this clonotype was seen a few times. The rearrangement joins TRBV6-5 to TRBJ2-5; D is uncertain. The CDR3 contains 15 residues. Germline lookup yields CDR1 MNHEY and CDR2 SVGAGI. V was shortened by 2 bases and J by 5 bases, with 15 bases between the two germline ends. In nucleotides, the CDR3 is TGTGCCAGCAGTTACCAGAGGTCGGGCGGTGAGACCCAGTACTTC. It codes for CASSYQRSGGETQYF.

This chain connects TRBV27 to TRBJ2-7; 11 nucleotides align to TRBD2. V shed 3 bases and J 4 bases; nucleotides not matched to a gene: 8. The CDR3 is 16 amino acids. Germline values: CDR1 MNHEY, CDR2 SMNVEV (reference sequence). This CDR3 is CASSLLAGGPFYEQYF. The CDR3 DNA sequence: TGTGCCAGCAGTTTGTTAGCGGGAGGGCCTTTTTACGAGCAGTACTTC.

The genes are TRBV29-1 and TRBJ2-1; a possible D gene is TRBD1 (5 bases). Germline-derived CDR1 and CDR2 are SQVTM and ANQGSEA. V shed 6 bases and J shed 6 bases, with 9 bases lying between them. The length of the CDR3 is 11 residues. The CDR3 loop reads CSVGALNEQFF. DNA of the CDR3: TGCAGCGTAGGGGCCCTCAATGAGCAGTTCTTC.

This clonotype was counted between two and nine times. The chain joins TRBV6-1 to TRBJ2-3; tentative D call: TRBD2 (6 bases). Trimming pared 6 bases from V and 2 bases from J, leaving 15 bases between. The CDR3 is made up of 15 amino acids. Germline assignment: CDR1 MNHNS and CDR2 SASEGT. This chain's CDR3 is CASSSGGPNTDTQYF. In DNA form, the CDR3 reads TGTGCCAGCAGCTCCGGGGGACCAAACACAGATACGCAGTATTTT.